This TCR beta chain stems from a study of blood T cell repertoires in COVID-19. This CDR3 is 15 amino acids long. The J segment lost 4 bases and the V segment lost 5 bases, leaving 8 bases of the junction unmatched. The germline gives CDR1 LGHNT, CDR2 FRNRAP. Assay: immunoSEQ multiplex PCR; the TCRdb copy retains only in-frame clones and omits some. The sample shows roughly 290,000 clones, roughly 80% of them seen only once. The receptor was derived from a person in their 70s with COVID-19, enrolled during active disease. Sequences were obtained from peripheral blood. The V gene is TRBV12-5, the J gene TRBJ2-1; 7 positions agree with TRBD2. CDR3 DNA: TGTGCTAGTGGTAGCGGGACTACCCAGTACAATGAGCAGTTCTTC. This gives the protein CASGSGTTQYNEQFF.